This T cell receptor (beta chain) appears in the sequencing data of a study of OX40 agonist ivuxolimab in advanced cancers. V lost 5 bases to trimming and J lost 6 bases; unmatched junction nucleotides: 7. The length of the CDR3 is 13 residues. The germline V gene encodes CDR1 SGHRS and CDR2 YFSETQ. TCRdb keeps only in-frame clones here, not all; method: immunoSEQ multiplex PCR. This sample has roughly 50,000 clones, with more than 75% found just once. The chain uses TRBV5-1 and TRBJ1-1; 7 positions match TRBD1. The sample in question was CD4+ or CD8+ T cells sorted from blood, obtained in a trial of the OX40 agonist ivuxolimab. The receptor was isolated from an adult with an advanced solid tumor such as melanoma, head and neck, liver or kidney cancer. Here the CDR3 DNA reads TGCGCCAGCAGACAGGGGTCGACGGCTGAAGCTTTCTTT. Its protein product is CASRQGSTAEAFF.